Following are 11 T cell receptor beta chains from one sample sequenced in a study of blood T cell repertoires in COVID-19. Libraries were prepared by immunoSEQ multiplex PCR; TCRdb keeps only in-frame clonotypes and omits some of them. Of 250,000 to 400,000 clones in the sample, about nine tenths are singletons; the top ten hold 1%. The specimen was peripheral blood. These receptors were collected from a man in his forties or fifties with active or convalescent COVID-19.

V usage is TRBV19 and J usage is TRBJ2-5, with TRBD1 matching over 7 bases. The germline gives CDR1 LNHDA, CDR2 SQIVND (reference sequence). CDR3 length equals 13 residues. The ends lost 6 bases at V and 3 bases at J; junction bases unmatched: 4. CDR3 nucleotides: TGTGCCAGTAGATCTACAGGGGAAGAGACCCAGTACTTC. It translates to CASRSTGEETQYF.

In nucleotides, the CDR3 is TGTGCCAGCAGTGAGGACGGGATAGAGACCCAGTACTTC. Translating it yields CASSEDGIETQYF. The chain employs TRBV6-1 and TRBJ2-5; possibly TRBD2 for D (5 bases). The CDR3 has 13 residues. The germline V and J ends were trimmed by 3 bases and 4 bases, with 9 bases remaining between them. The V gene's germline CDR1 is MNHNS and CDR2 SASEGT.

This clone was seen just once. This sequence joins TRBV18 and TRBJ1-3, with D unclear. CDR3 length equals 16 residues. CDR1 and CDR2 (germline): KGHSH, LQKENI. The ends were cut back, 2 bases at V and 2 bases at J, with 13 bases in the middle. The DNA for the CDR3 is TGTGCCAGCTCACCATTTAGCGGGGAGGCTGGAAACACCATATATTTT. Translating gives CASSPFSGEAGNTIYF.

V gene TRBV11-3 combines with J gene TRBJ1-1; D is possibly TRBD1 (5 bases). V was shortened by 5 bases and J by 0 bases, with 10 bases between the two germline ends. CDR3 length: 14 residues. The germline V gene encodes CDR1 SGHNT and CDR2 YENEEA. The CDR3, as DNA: TGTGCCAGCAGCGAAACAGGAGTGAACACTGAAGCTTTCTTT. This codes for CASSETGVNTEAFF.

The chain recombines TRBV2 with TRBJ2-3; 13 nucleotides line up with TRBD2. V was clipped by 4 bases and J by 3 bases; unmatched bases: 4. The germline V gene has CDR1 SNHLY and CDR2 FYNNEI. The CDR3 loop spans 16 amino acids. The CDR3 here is CASSGGLAGDTDTQYF. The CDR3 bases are TGTGCCAGCAGTGGAGGACTAGCGGGAGATACAGATACGCAGTATTTT.

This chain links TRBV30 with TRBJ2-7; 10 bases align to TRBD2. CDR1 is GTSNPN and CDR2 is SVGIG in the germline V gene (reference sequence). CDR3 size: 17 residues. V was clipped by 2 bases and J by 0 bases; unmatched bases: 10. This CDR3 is CAWSRTRTSGFSYEQYF. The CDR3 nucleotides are TGTGCCTGGAGTCGCACCCGGACTAGCGGATTCTCCTACGAGCAGTACTTC.

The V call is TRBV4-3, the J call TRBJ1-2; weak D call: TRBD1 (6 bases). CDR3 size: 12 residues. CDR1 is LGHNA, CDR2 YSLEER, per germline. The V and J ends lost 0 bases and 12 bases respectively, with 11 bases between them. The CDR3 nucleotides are TGCGCCAGCAGCCAAGATCAGACAGGACACACCTTC. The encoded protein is CASSQDQTGHTF.

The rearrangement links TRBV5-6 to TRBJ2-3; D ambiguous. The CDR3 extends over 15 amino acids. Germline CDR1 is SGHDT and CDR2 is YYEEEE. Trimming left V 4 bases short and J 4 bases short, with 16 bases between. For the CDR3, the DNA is TGTGCCAGCAGCGCTCTTGTCCGGAGTCCAGATACGCAGTATTTT. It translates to CASSALVRSPDTQYF.

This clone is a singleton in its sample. The CDR3 loop reads CASSSNLAGGGTGELFF. For the CDR3, the DNA is TGTGCCAGCAGCTCTAATTTAGCGGGAGGAGGGACCGGGGAGCTGTTTTTT. The chain is built from TRBV5-4 and TRBJ2-2, with 10 bases identical to TRBD2. V dropped 3 bases and J dropped 5; count of bases not matched to a gene: 10. CDR3 length equals 17 residues. Germline assignment: CDR1 SGHNT and CDR2 YYREEE (reference sequence).

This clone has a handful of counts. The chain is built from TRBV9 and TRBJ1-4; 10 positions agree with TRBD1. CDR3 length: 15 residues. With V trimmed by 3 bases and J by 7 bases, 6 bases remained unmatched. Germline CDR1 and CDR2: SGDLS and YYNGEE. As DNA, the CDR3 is TGTGCCAGCAGCGGGAAGACAGGGGGCGTTGAAAAACTGTTTTTT. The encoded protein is CASSGKTGGVEKLFF.

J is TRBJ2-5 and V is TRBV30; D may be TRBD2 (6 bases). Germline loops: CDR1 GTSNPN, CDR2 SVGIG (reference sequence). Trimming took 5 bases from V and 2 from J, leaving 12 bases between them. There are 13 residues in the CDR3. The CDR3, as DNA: TGTGCCTGGTCGGGAGCCGCGCAAGAGACCCAGTACTTC. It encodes CAWSGAAQETQYF.